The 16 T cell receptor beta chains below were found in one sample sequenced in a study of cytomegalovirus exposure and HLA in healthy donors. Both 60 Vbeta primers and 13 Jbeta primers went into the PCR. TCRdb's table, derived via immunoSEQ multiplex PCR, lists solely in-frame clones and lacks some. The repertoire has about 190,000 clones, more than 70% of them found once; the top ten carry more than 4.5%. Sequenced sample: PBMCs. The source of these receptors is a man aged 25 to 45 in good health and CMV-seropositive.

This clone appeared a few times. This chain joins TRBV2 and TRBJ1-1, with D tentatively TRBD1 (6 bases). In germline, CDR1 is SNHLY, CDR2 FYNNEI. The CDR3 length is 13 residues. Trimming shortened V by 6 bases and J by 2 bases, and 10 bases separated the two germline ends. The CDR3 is CASSRDINTEAFF. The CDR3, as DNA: TGTGCCAGCAGCCGGGACATTAACACTGAAGCTTTCTTT. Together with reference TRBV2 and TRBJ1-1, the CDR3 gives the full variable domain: EPEVTQTPSHQVTQMGQEVILRCVPISNHLYFYWYRQILGQKVEFLVSFYNNEISEKSEIFDDQFSVERPDGSNFTLKIRSTKLEDSAMYFCASSRDINTEAFFGQGTRLTVV.

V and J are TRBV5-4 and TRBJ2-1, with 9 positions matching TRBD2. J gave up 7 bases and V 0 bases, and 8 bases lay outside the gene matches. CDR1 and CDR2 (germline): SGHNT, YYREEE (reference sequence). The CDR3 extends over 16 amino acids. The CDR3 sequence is CASSLEGTRGGNEQFF. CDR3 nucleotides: TGTGCCAGCAGCTTGGAGGGGACGCGGGGGGGAAATGAGCAGTTCTTC. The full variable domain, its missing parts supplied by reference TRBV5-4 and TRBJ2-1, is ETGVTQSPTHLIKTRGQQVTLRCSSQSGHNTVSWYQQALGQGPQFIFQYYREEENGRGNFPPRFSGLQFPNYSSELNVNALELDDSALYLCASSLEGTRGGNEQFFGPGTRLTVL.

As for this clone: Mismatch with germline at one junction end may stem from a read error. The chain's CDR3 is CASSFGTSGLPHF. In DNA, the CDR3 is TGTGCCAGCAGCTTCGGGACTTCGGGACTACCACACTTC. The J gene is TRBJ2-5, the V gene TRBV27, with 7 bases that match TRBD2. The germline CDR1 and CDR2 sequences are MNHEY and SMNVEV (reference sequence). This CDR3 is built from 13 residues.

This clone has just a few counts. The chain's CDR3 is CSVLRIVDNEQYF. As DNA, the CDR3 is TGCAGCGTCCTTCGCATCGTCGACAACGAGCAGTACTTC. The chain employs TRBV29-1 and TRBJ2-7; D is unresolved. The CDR3 totals 13 residues. Trimming shortened V by 6 bases and J by 5 bases, and 17 bases separated the two germline ends. Germline lookup yields CDR1 SQVTM and CDR2 ANQGSEA.

The CDR3 loop is CASSLGGASTDTQYF. DNA of the CDR3: TGTGCCAGCAGCTTAGGAGGCGCTAGCACAGATACGCAGTATTTT. The V call is TRBV7-9, the J call TRBJ2-3; D is unclear. V dropped 1 base and J dropped 0 bases, with 8 bases sitting between them. In germline, CDR1 is SEHNR, CDR2 FQNEAQ (reference sequence). The CDR3 loop spans 15 amino acids.

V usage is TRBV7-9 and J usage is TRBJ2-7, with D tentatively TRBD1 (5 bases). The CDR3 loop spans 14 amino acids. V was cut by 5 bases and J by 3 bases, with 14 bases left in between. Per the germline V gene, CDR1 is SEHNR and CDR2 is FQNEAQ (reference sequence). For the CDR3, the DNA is TGTGCCAGCAGCCCTGCCGTAGGGGTCTACGAGCAGTACTTC. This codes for CASSPAVGVYEQYF.

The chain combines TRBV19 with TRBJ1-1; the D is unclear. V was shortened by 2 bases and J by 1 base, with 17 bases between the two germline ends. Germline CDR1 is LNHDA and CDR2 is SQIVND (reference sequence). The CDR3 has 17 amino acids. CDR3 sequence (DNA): TGTGCCAGTAGTATACAACCGGGAACGGTGGAGAACACTGAAGCTTTCTTT. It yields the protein CASSIQPGTVENTEAFF.

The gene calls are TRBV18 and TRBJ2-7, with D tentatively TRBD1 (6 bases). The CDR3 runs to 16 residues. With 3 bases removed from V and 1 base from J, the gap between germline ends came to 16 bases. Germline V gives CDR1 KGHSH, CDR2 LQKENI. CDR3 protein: CASSPTWGRESYEQYF. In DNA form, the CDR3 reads TGTGCCAGCTCACCGACCTGGGGGCGCGAGTCCTACGAGCAGTACTTC.

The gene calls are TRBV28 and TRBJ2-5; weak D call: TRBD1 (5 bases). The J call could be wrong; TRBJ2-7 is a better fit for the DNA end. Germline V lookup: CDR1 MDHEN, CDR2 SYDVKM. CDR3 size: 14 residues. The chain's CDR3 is CASSYTTESYEQYF. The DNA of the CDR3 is TGTGCCAGCAGTTACACGACAGAATCATACGAGCAGTACTTC.

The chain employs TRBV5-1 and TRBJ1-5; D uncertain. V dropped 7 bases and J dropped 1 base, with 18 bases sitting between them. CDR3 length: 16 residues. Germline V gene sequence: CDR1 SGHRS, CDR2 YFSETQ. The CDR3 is CASRPGHSGSNQPQHF. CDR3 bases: TGCGCCAGCCGCCCCGGCCACTCGGGAAGCAATCAGCCCCAGCATTTT.

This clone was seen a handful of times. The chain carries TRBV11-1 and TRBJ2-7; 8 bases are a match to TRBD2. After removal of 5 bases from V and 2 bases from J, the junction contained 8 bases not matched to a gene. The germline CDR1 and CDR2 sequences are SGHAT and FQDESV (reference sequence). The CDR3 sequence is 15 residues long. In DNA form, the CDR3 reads TGTGCCAGCAGCAACGGGGGGGAGGTGGCCTACGAGCAGTACTTC. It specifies CASSNGGEVAYEQYF. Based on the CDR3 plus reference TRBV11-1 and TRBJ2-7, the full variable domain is EAEVAQSPRYKITEKSQAVAFWCDPISGHATLYWYRQILGQGPELLVQFQDESVVDDSQLPKDRFSAERLKGVDSTLKIQPAELGDSAMYLCASSNGGEVAYEQYFGPGTRLTVT.

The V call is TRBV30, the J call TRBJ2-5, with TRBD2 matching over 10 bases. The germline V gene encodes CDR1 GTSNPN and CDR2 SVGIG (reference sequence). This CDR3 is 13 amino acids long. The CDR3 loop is CAMGLAGAETQYF. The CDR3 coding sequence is TGTGCTATGGGGCTAGCGGGAGCGGAGACCCAGTACTTC.

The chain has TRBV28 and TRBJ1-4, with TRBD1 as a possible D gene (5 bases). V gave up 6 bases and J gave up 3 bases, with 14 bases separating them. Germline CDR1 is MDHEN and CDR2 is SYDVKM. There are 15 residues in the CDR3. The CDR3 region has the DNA TGTGCCAGCAGCCCCGGTGGAGGGGCTAATGAAAAACTGTTTTTT. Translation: CASSPGGGANEKLFF. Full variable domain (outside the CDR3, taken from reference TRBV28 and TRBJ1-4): DVKVTQSSRYLVKRTGEKVFLECVQDMDHENMFWYRQDPGLGLRLIYFSYDVKMKEKGDIPEGYSVSREKKERFSLILESASTNQTSMYLCASSPGGGANEKLFFGSGTQLSVL.

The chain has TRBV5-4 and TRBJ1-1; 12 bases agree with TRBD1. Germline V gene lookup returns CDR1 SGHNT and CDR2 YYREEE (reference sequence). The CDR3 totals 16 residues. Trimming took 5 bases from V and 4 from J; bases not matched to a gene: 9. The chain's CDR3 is CASSRLGTGGLTEAFF. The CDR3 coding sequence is TGTGCCAGCAGTCGCCTCGGGACAGGGGGCCTCACTGAAGCTTTCTTT.

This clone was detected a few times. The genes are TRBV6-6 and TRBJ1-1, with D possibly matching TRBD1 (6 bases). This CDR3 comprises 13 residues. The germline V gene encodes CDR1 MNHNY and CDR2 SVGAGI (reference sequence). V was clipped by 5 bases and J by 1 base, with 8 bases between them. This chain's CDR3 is CASSDRRNTEAFF. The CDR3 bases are TGTGCCAGCAGTGACAGGCGGAACACTGAAGCTTTCTTT.

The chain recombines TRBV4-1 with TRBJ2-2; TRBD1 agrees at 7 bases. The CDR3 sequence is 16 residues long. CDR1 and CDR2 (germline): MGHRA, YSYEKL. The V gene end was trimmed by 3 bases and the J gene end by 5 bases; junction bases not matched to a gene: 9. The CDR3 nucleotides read TGCGCCAGCAGCCAGCCCCGGGACAGAGGTACCGGGGAGCTGTTTTTT. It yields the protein CASSQPRDRGTGELFF.